This T cell receptor beta chain was obtained from a study of blood T cell repertoires in COVID-19. The method was immunoSEQ multiplex PCR; TCRdb's version includes in-frame clones alone and lacks a portion of them. The sample records around 140,000 clones, around 84% being singletons. Germline V CDR1 and CDR2: SEHNR, FQNEAQ (reference sequence). Trimming cost V 1 base and J 5 bases, with 11 bases left between them. The length of the CDR3 is 14 residues. The specimen sequenced was peripheral blood. This clonotype originated in a human donor with acute or convalescent COVID-19. The donor label of this sample is uncertain. The chain has TRBV7-9 and TRBJ1-1, with TRBD1 as a possible D gene (5 bases). The CDR3 reads CASSLGQGETEAFF. The CDR3 bases are TGTGCCAGCAGCTTAGGTCAGGGTGAGACTGAAGCTTTCTTT.